This T cell receptor beta chain was observed in a study of regulatory T cells in long-lasting Graves disease. Study information: New Graves' disease cases had less than 3 months of antithyroid drugs.

Relying on iRepertoire HTBI primers and Arm-PCR of CDR3 regions, the team built TCR beta libraries. TCRdb re-analysed the multiplex PCR reads in MiXCR, keeping a single row per CDR3 protein. The table lists almost 450,000 distinct CDR3 sequences, 16% of them singletons. Germline CDR1 MNHEY, CDR2 SVGEGT. Trimming stripped 4 bases from V and 2 bases from J, with 9 bases between. This CDR3 is built from 13 residues. Time point in this sample: newly diagnosed GD, antithyroid drugs for less than 3 months. Generation of the TCR library employed RNA extracted from PBMCs. All patients originated from an endocrinology department located in Xi'an, China. This clonotype came up many times. The data also belong to a second study, concerning T cells in Graves' hyperthyroidism and ophthalmopathy. That source adds: Uncontrolled infection, other autoimmune disease, pregnancy or lactation barred patients from enrollment.

The sequence derives from a woman in her twenties or thirties with Graves disease. The genes are TRBV6-2 or TRBV6-3 and TRBJ2-7; D might be TRBD1 or TRBD2, each matching 5 bases. Sequencing used peripheral blood mononuclear cells (PBMCs), obtained at new diagnosis, from a patient treated with antithyroid drugs. The CDR3 protein is CASSWDGTYEQYF. The CDR3 region has the DNA TGTGCCAGCAGTTGGGACGGTACCTACGAGCAGTACTTC.